This T cell receptor beta chain is from a study of human T cells and chemical hapten exposure. Study at large: Readings were taken at 6 days from patch tests that had applied 0.01% DPC to the upper back.

Time point denoted: patch test 2, 6 weeks after DPC sensitization. The treatment here: therapeutic diphenylcyclopropenone sensitization with weekly scalp DPC. Unique molecular identifiers were attached to individual cDNA molecules during library preparation. TCRdb independently ran MiXCR on the RACE reads; one entry per CDR3 protein. Among about 350,000 distinct CDR3 sequences listed, roughly 6.3% were seen once. This sample comprised whole blood, obtained in connection with sensitization to the hapten diphenylcyclopropenone (DPC). This sequence originates from a woman between 18 and 29 years old with alopecia areata. Some clones in this sample may be carry-over from other donors' samples.

CDR3 bases: TGTGCCAGCAGCTCAGGACAGCGATCAAATGAAAAACTGTTTTTT. It specifies CASSSGQRSNEKLFF. The rearrangement uses TRBV5-6 and TRBJ1-4, with D tentatively TRBD1 (6 bases). V lost 3 bases to trimming and J lost 5 bases, with 14 bases between them. Germline CDR1 and CDR2: SGHDT and YYEEEE. The CDR3 length is 15 residues.